The 13 T cell receptor beta chains below come from one sample, sequenced in a study of PD-L1 blockade in urothelial cancer. Time point defined: pretreatment peripheral blood. Assay used: immunoSEQ multiplex PCR; TCRdb lists only in-frame clones, some missing. The repertoire holds more than 90,000 clones, with 87% as singletons. Sequenced here: PBMCs, sampled around atezolizumab (anti-PD-L1) treatment. The receptors stem from a man between 60 and 70 years old with urothelial cancer.

The sample holds one count of this clone. The J gene is TRBJ1-5, the V gene TRBV5-1; possible D gene TRBD1, 5 bases. Trimming stripped 0 bases from V and 1 base from J, with 5 bases between. This CDR3 is 14 amino acids long. Germline loops: CDR1 SGHRS, CDR2 YFSETQ. CDR3 sequence (DNA): TGCGCCAGCAGCTTGGAGGGGAGCAATCAGCCCCAGCATTTT. Amino acids: CASSLEGSNQPQHF.

For the CDR3, the DNA is TGTGCCAGCAGTGAAACTCCCGACTATGGCTACACCTTC. Translated, it gives CASSETPDYGYTF. This sequence joins TRBV6-1 and TRBJ1-2; the D is unclear. The germline gives CDR1 MNHNS, CDR2 SASEGT. The CDR3 loop spans 13 amino acids. Trimming cost V 2 bases and J 3 bases, with 7 bases left between them.

Only a few counts were recorded for this clone. This rearrangement joins TRBV5-1 to TRBJ1-6, with 7 bases that match TRBD1. V dropped 3 bases and J dropped 3; count of bases not matched to a gene: 3. The CDR3 is 15 residues long. The germline V gene has CDR1 SGHRS and CDR2 YFSETQ. CDR3 coding DNA: TGCGCCAGCAGCTCCGGGGACAGCTATAATTCACCCCTCCACTTT. Translation gives CASSSGDSYNSPLHF.

The chain uses TRBV28 and TRBJ2-3, with D possibly matching TRBD2 (6 bases). Germline V gene sequence: CDR1 MDHEN, CDR2 SYDVKM. V was clipped by 3 bases and J by 2 bases, with 12 bases between them. The CDR3 length is 15 residues. For the CDR3, the DNA is TGTGCCAGCAGTTTCTACGGAGGGGACACAGATACGCAGTATTTT. Protein product: CASSFYGGDTDTQYF. Looking up the rest from reference TRBV28 and TRBJ2-3 gives the full variable domain: DVKVTQSSRYLVKRTGEKVFLECVQDMDHENMFWYRQDPGLGLRLIYFSYDVKMKEKGDIPEGYSVSREKKERFSLILESASTNQTSMYLCASSFYGGDTDTQYFGPGTRLTVL.

The chain links TRBV30 to TRBJ2-1; the match to TRBD2 covers 7 bases. The CDR3 sequence is 14 residues long. Germline-derived CDR1 and CDR2 are GTSNPN and SVGIG (reference sequence). V shed 2 bases, J shed 7 bases, and the junction held 8 bases outside the gene matches. Written as DNA, the CDR3 is TGTGCCTGGAGTAGGTCTAGCGGACGGAATGAGCAGTTCTTC. Encoded protein: CAWSRSSGRNEQFF.

The V gene is TRBV7-9, the J gene TRBJ2-1; maybe TRBD2 (6 bases). The CDR3 totals 15 residues. Per the germline V gene, CDR1 is SEHNR and CDR2 is FQNEAQ (reference sequence). V lost 2 bases, J lost 0 bases, and 8 bases lay in between. The CDR3 nucleotides are TGTGCCAGCAGCTTACGGGGGAGCTCCTACAATGAGCAGTTCTTC. This sequence encodes CASSLRGSSYNEQFF.

The CDR3 nucleotides are TGTGCCAGCAGTGAATACAATACGCAGTATTTT. It is translated as CASSEYNTQYF. This chain links TRBV25-1 with TRBJ2-3; D not certain. This CDR3 spans 11 amino acids. The germline CDR1 and CDR2 sequences are MGHDK and SYGVNS. V lost 0 bases to trimming and J lost 7 bases, with 2 bases between them.

CDR3 sequence: CASSPSGDNYGYTF. CDR3 nucleotide sequence: TGCGCCAGCAGCCCCTCAGGGGACAACTATGGCTACACCTTC. The gene calls are TRBV5-1 and TRBJ1-2; a weak D match, TRBD1 (6 bases). V gave up 4 bases and J gave up 2 bases, with 12 bases separating them. This CDR3 is 14 amino acids long. The germline CDR1 and CDR2 sequences are SGHRS and YFSETQ. Drawing the rest from reference TRBV5-1 and TRBJ1-2, the complete variable domain is KAGVTQTPRYLIKTRGQQVTLSCSPISGHRSVSWYQQTPGQGLQFLFEYFSETQRNKGNFPGRFSGRQFSNSRSEMNVSTLELGDSALYLCASSPSGDNYGYTFGSGTRLTVV.

The J gene is TRBJ2-1, the V gene TRBV19; maybe TRBD1 (5 bases). Germline CDR1 is LNHDA and CDR2 is SQIVND (reference sequence). V was shortened by 7 bases and J by 1 base, with 14 bases between the two germline ends. The CDR3 covers 15 residues. As DNA, the CDR3 is TGTGCCAGTACTTCAGCCGCAGGGTCCTACAATGAGCAGTTCTTC. Its translation: CASTSAAGSYNEQFF. Looking up the rest from reference TRBV19 and TRBJ2-1 gives the full variable domain: DGGITQSPKYLFRKEGQNVTLSCEQNLNHDAMYWYRQDPGQGLRLIYYSQIVNDFQKGDIAEGYSVSREKKESFPLTVTSAQKNPTAFYLCASTSAAGSYNEQFFGPGTRLTVL.

The chain combines TRBV6-5 with TRBJ2-1, with D perhaps matching TRBD2 (6 bases). V lost 4 bases and J 2 bases, leaving 15 bases between the germline ends. This CDR3 has 16 amino acids. Germline-derived CDR1 and CDR2 are MNHEY and SVGAGI. The DNA of the CDR3 is TGTGCCAGCAGTTCTCCCAGACTAGTCGCCTACAATGAGCAGTTCTTC. Translating gives CASSSPRLVAYNEQFF.

The chain uses TRBV27 and TRBJ1-1, with D unresolved. The CDR3 is 12 amino acids. The germline V gene encodes CDR1 MNHEY and CDR2 SMNVEV (reference sequence). Deletions cut 10 bases from V and 0 bases from J, with 9 bases between. The CDR3 protein is CATGGVNTEAFF. CDR3 in DNA: TGTGCCACGGGCGGGGTGAACACTGAAGCTTTCTTT.

This chain uses TRBV9 with TRBJ2-5; tentative D call: TRBD1 (6 bases). The CDR3 extends over 16 amino acids. The V and J ends lost 4 bases and 0 bases respectively, with 16 bases between them. Germline V gene lookup returns CDR1 SGDLS and CDR2 YYNGEE. CDR3 loop: CASSPKLWGHQETQYF. The CDR3 DNA sequence: TGTGCCAGCAGCCCTAAGCTGTGGGGGCACCAAGAGACCCAGTACTTC.

This clone was recorded only once. The chain joins TRBV7-2 to TRBJ2-3; D gene unclear. The germline gives CDR1 SGHTA, CDR2 FQGNSA. V was pared by 5 bases and J by 0 bases, with 15 bases between. CDR3 length: 16 amino acids. CDR3 bases: TGTGCCAGCAGCCCGACCGGCGCAGGCAGCACAGATACGCAGTATTTT. Amino acids: CASSPTGAGSTDTQYF.